This T cell receptor beta chain was obtained from a study of regulatory T cells in long-lasting Graves disease. Construction of TCR beta libraries relied on iRepertoire HTBI primers and on Arm-PCR targeting CDR3 regions. As handled by the study authors: Samples collectively showed around 56 TRBV and approximately 15 TRBJ segments. Each CDR3 protein is one row after TCRdb ran MiXCR on the multiplex PCR reads. The V and J calls here are based on TCRdb, not the publication. Of fewer than 450,000 distinct CDR3 sequences in the sample, about 15% were seen once. Specified time point: newly diagnosed GD, antithyroid drugs for less than 3 months. There was RNA extracted from PBMCs, and the TCR library was made from it. Peripheral blood, approximately 9 milliliters per patient, was collected in EDTA tubes. This clonotype was found many times. CDR1 SGHAT and CDR2 FQNNGV come from the germline V gene. V trimming: 5 bases; J trimming: 3 bases; junction bases outside the gene matches: 9. The CDR3 runs 16 residues.

These records were also assigned to another study, of T cells in Graves' hyperthyroidism and ophthalmopathy. That source adds: In blood, most of the thyroid clonotypes expanded above 0.001 were also present.

Specimen: peripheral blood mononuclear cells (PBMCs), collected at new diagnosis, from a patient treated with antithyroid drugs. This rearrangement joins TRBV11-2 to TRBJ2-1, with 8 bases identical to TRBD1. The source is a woman in her forties with Graves disease. The CDR3, as DNA: TGTGCCAGCAGCCTCGAAGGGGACAGGTACTACAATGAGCAGTTCTTC. It translates to CASSLEGDRYYNEQFF.